This paragraph reports one TCR beta chain. Libraries were prepared by immunoSEQ multiplex PCR; TCRdb keeps only in-frame clonotypes and omits some of them. This table holds 70,000 to 80,000 clones, 85% to 95% found once. This entry is derived from a study of PD-1 blockade in classical Hodgkin lymphoma. Trimming took off 3 bases at V and 4 bases at J, with 12 bases between the two ends. CDR1 and CDR2 (germline): MNHEY, SMNVEV (reference sequence). CDR3 size: 14 residues. Every patient had relapsed following autologous stem cell transplantation, and cohorts differed in brentuximab vedotin exposure. The chain employs TRBV27 and TRBJ2-5; D may correspond to TRBD1 or TRBD2 (6 bases each). The sequence was obtained from a human donor with classical Hodgkin lymphoma. The sequences come from peripheral blood mononuclear cells (PBMCs), collected at baseline. The CDR3 DNA reads TGTGCCAGCAGTTTCTCCGGGGGCAGAGAGACCCAGTACTTC. Encoded protein: CASSFSGGRETQYF.